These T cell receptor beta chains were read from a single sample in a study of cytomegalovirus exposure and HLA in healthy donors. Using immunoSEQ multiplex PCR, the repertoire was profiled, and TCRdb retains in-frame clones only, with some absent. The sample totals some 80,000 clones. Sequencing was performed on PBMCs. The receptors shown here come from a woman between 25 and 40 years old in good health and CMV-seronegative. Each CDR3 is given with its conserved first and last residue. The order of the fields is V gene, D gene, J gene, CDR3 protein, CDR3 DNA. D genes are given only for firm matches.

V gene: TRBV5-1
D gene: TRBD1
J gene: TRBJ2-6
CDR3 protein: CASSRQGTGANVLTF
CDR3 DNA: TGCGCCAGCAGCCGACAGGGAACTGGGGCCAACGTCCTGACTTTC

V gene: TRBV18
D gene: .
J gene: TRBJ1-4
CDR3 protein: CASSLVRNEKLFF
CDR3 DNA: TGTGCCAGCTCACTAGTAAGAAATGAAAAACTGTTTTTT

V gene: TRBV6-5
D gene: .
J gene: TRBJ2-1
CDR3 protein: CASSYSSGVGYNEQFF
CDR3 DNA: TGTGCCAGCAGTTACTCGTCGGGAGTAGGCTACAATGAGCAGTTCTTC

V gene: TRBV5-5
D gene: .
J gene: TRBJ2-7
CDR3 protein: CASSLYGSNEQYF
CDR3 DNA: TGTGCCAGCAGCTTGTACGGGTCCAACGAGCAGTACTTC

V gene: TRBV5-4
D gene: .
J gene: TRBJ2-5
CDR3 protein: CASSGSGAFQETQYF
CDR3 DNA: TGTGCCAGCAGCGGATCAGGGGCCTTCCAAGAGACCCAGTACTTC

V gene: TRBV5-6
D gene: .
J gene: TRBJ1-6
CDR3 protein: CASSLRPPRVSSPLHF
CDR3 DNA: TGTGCCAGCAGCTTGAGGCCCCCCAGGGTGAGCTCACCCCTCCACTTT

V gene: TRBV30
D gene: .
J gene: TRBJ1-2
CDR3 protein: CAWSVGLSNLYGYTF
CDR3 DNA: TGTGCCTGGTCAGTTGGGCTTTCCAACCTCTATGGCTACACCTTC

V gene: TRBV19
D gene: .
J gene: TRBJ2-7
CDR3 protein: CASSPGDSSYEQYF
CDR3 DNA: TGTGCCAGCTCTCCCGGGGATTCCTCCTACGAGCAGTACTTC

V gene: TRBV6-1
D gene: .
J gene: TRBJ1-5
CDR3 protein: CASSEGVAGRQPQHF
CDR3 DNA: TGTGCCAGCAGTGAAGGTGTGGCGGGGAGGCAGCCCCAGCATTTT

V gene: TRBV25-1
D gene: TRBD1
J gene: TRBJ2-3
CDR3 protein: CASSPYSGQGITDTQYF
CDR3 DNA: TGTGCCAGCAGTCCATATTCTGGACAGGGGATCACAGATACGCAGTATTTT

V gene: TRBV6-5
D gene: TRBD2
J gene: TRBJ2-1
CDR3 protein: CASSYSGSGRWNEQFF
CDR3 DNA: TGTGCCAGCAGTTACTCCGGGAGCGGGAGGTGGAATGAGCAGTTCTTC

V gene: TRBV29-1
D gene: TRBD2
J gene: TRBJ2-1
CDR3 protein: CSVGGLAGDVEQFF
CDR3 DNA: TGCAGCGTAGGGGGACTAGCGGGAGATGTTGAGCAGTTCTTC

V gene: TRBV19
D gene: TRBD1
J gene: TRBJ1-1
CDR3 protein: CASKTGIPPRTEAFF
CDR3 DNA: TGTGCCAGTAAGACAGGGATCCCCCCTAGAACTGAAGCTTTCTTT

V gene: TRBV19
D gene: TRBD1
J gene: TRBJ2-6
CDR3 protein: CASSLRGLASGANVLTF
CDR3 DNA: TGTGCCAGTAGCCTCAGGGGGTTAGCATCTGGGGCCAACGTCCTGACTTTC

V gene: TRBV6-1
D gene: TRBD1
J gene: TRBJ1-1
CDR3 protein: CASINRGLNTEAFF
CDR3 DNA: TGTGCCAGCATAAACAGGGGTTTGAACACTGAAGCTTTCTTT

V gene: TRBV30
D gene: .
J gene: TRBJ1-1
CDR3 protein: CAWIAKNTEAFF
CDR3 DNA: TGTGCCTGGATAGCTAAGAACACTGAAGCTTTCTTT

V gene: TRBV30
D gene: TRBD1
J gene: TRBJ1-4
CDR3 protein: CAWSPGTGFGGEKLFF
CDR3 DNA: TGTGCCTGGAGTCCCGGGACAGGGTTCGGCGGTGAAAAACTGTTTTTT

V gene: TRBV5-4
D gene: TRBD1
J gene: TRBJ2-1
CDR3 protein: CASSYKPGQADNEQFF
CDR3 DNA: TGTGCCAGCAGTTACAAACCGGGACAGGCCGACAATGAGCAGTTCTTC

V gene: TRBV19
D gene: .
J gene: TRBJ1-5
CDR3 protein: CASSESQYQPQHF
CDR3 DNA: TGTGCCAGTAGTGAATCACAGTATCAGCCCCAGCATTTT

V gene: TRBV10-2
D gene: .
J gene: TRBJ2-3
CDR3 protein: CASSEGSGPAGDTQYF
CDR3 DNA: TGCGCCAGCAGTGAAGGTAGCGGACCTGCGGGAGATACGCAGTATTTT

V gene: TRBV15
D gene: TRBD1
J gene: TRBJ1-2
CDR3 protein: CATSRAGQGYGYTF
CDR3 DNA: TGTGCCACCAGCAGAGCCGGACAGGGCTATGGCTACACCTTC

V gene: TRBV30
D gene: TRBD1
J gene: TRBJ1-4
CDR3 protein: CAWSVLRTGKEKLFF
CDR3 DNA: TGTGCCTGGAGTGTTCTACGGACAGGGAAAGAAAAACTGTTTTTT

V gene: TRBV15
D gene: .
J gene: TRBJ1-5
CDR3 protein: CATSREKLNQPQHF
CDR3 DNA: TGTGCCACCAGCAGAGAGAAACTCAATCAGCCCCAGCATTTT

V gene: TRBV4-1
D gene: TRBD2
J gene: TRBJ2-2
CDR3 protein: CASSQGGGNTGELFF
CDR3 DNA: TGCGCCAGCAGCCAAGGGGGGGGAAACACCGGGGAGCTGTTTTTT

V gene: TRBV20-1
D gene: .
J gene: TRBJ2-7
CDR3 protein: CSALDPYEQYF
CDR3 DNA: TGCAGTGCACTAGATCCCTACGAGCAGTACTTC

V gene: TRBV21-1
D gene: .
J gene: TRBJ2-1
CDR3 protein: CASSSRRAVGNEQFF
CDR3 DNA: TGTGCCAGCAGCAGTAGGAGGGCCGTGGGGAATGAGCAGTTCTTC